One and the same sample provided the 32 T cell receptor beta chains below, sequenced in a study of blood T cell repertoires in COVID-19 (dated by TCRdb to about 2020). Library creation used the immunoSEQ multiplex PCR assay. TCRdb's version of the immuneACCESS table is confined to in-frame rearrangements and falls short of the full clone set. An unresolved V gene accounts for under half of the shortfall where checked; the remainder is of unknown origin. Recorded for this sample are about 60,000 clones; 85% to 90% of them occurred a single time. About 4.3% of the sample comes from the top ten. Sample: peripheral blood. These receptors originate from a man in his 60s with acute or convalescent COVID-19.

The chain couples TRBV18 to TRBJ2-7; 9 nucleotides match TRBD1. The CDR3 consists of 17 residues. In germline, CDR1 is KGHSH, CDR2 LQKENI. V lost 2 bases to trimming and J lost 1 base; unmatched junction nucleotides: 9. CDR3 amino acids: CASSPKTPGQGSYEQYF. DNA of the CDR3: TGTGCCAGCTCACCAAAGACGCCGGGACAGGGTTCCTACGAGCAGTACTTC.

This chain uses TRBV20-1 with TRBJ2-1; D perhaps matches TRBD1 (6 bases). CDR3 length equals 14 residues. V was shortened by 3 bases and J by 6 bases, with 15 bases between the two germline ends. The germline V gene has CDR1 DFQATT and CDR2 SNEGSKA (reference sequence). In nucleotides, the CDR3 is TGCAGTGCTAGTATACCAGGGGCGAGCAATGAGCAGTTCTTC. Translated: CSASIPGASNEQFF.

Comments on this clone: One end of the junction is discordant with germline, which a read error may explain. The rearrangement links TRBV5-8 to TRBJ2-7; TRBD1 aligns across 8 bases. This CDR3 is built from 12 residues. Germline assignment: CDR1 SGHTS and CDR2 YDEGEE. The CDR3 coding sequence is TGTGCCAGCAGCGTCGACAGGGGCCCCTTGAACTTC. Translating it yields CASSVDRGPLNF.

The chain joins TRBV18 to TRBJ1-4; TRBD1 agrees at 10 bases. Germline V gene data show CDR1 as KGHSH and CDR2 as LQKENI. The CDR3 runs to 16 residues. After removal of 3 bases from V and 5 bases from J, the junction contained 6 bases not matched to a gene. CDR3 region: CASSPRTGGENEKLFF. The CDR3 DNA reads as TGTGCCAGCTCACCGCGGACAGGGGGAGAAAATGAAAAACTGTTTTTT. The complete variable domain, with remaining parts taken from reference TRBV18 and TRBJ1-4, reads NAGVMQNPRHLVRRRGQEARLRCSPMKGHSHVYWYRQLPEEGLKFMVYLQKENIIDESGMPKERFSAEFPKEGPSILRIQQVVRGDSAAYFCASSPRTGGENEKLFFGSGTQLSVL.

The rearrangement links TRBV6-2 or TRBV6-3 to TRBJ1-5, with TRBD1 matching over 8 bases. CDR1 and CDR2 (germline): MNHEY, SVGEGT. V shed 5 bases, J shed 1 base, and the junction held 10 bases outside the gene matches. This CDR3 has 17 amino acids. CDR3 residues: CASSPKGQDSSNQPQHF. CDR3 coding DNA: TGTGCCAGCAGTCCCAAGGGACAGGACTCAAGCAATCAGCCCCAGCATTTT.

On this clone: Other DNA sequences within the sample encode an identical CDR3. The rearrangement joins TRBV6-5 to TRBJ1-1; the D gene is possibly TRBD1 (6 bases). Germline-derived CDR1 and CDR2 are MNHEY and SVGAGI. The CDR3 runs 15 residues. The V gene lost 0 bases and the J gene lost 1 base, with 9 bases spanning the gap. The CDR3 region has the DNA TGTGCCAGCAGTTACTCCGCCAGGGGGAACACTGAAGCTTTCTTT. This sequence encodes CASSYSARGNTEAFF.

A few counts support this clone. The CDR3 is CSVDKTSGYNEQFF. CDR3 DNA: TGCAGCGTTGACAAAACTAGCGGGTACAATGAGCAGTTCTTC. The genes are TRBV29-1 and TRBJ2-1; 9 bases agree with TRBD2. The CDR3 loop spans 14 amino acids. The junction had 4 bases not matched to a gene; V was cut back by 3 bases and J by 4 bases. Germline assignment: CDR1 SQVTM and CDR2 ANQGSEA.

The chain employs TRBV6-1 and TRBJ2-1; 7 nucleotides match TRBD2. The V gene's germline CDR1 is MNHNS and CDR2 SASEGT. Trimming cost V 1 base and J 3 bases; bases outside gene matches: 3. The CDR3 totals 15 residues. The DNA of the CDR3 is TGTGCCAGCAGTGAAGTAGCGGGCCTCTACAATGAGCAGTTCTTC. Its protein is CASSEVAGLYNEQFF.

This clone turned up a few times. The gene calls are TRBV7-2 and TRBJ2-5, with TRBD2 identical over 9 bases. This CDR3 is built from 15 residues. The germline gives CDR1 SGHTA, CDR2 FQGNSA. Trimming removed 2 bases from V and 4 bases from J; junction bases left unmatched: 5. The CDR3 here is CASSLRGLAGETQYF. CDR3 coding DNA: TGTGCCAGCAGCTTACGGGGACTAGCAGGAGAGACCCAGTACTTC.

This clone has only a few counts. The rearrangement links TRBV3-1 (or the pseudogene TRBV3-2) to TRBJ2-7; the D gene is possibly TRBD2 (6 bases). V was shortened by 3 bases and J by 4 bases, with 10 bases between the two germline ends. There are 13 residues in the CDR3. Germline V gene lookup returns CDR1 LGHDT and CDR2 YNNKEL (reference sequence). In DNA, the CDR3 is TGTGCCAGCAGCCAGGGACTTCGATACGAGCAGTACTTC. As protein: CASSQGLRYEQYF.

The rearrangement uses TRBV9 and TRBJ1-6, with TRBD1 as a possible D gene (5 bases). V shed 4 bases and J shed 9 bases, with 17 bases lying between them. Germline V gene data show CDR1 as SGDLS and CDR2 as YYNGEE. The CDR3 runs to 15 residues. In nucleotides, the CDR3 is TGTGCCAGCAGCCCGGCGGCAGGGTGGGTTTCACCCCTCCACTTT. It codes for CASSPAAGWVSPLHF.

The V gene is TRBV24-1, the J gene TRBJ2-3; a possible D gene is TRBD2 (5 bases). The CDR3 is 13 amino acids. Germline assignment: CDR1 KGHDR and CDR2 SFDVKD. V was pared by 9 bases and J by 3 bases, with 12 bases between. Written as DNA, the CDR3 is TGTGCCACCGGCTCCTCGGGGACAGATACGCAGTATTTT. It yields the protein CATGSSGTDTQYF.

The chain joins TRBV29-1 to TRBJ1-1, with no clear D. CDR1 is SQVTM, CDR2 ANQGSEA, per germline. Trimming cost V 6 bases and J 6 bases, with 14 bases left between them. This CDR3 region has 12 residues. CDR3 sequence: CSVEPRRAEAFF. The CDR3 DNA is TGCAGCGTCGAACCGCGGAGGGCTGAAGCTTTCTTT.

The chain recombines TRBV30 with TRBJ2-3, with 8 nucleotides matching TRBD2. This CDR3 spans 14 amino acids. V shed 3 bases, J shed 1 base, and the junction held 3 bases outside the gene matches. CDR1 is GTSNPN and CDR2 is SVGIG in the germline V gene (reference sequence). The CDR3 loop is CAWSGGGRTDTQYF. CDR3 coding DNA: TGTGCCTGGAGCGGGGGGGGCCGCACAGATACGCAGTATTTT.

The J gene is TRBJ1-4, the V gene TRBV25-1; TRBD1 agrees at 11 bases. The CDR3 runs to 16 residues. In germline, CDR1 is MGHDK, CDR2 SYGVNS. V lost 4 bases to trimming and J lost 2 bases; unmatched junction nucleotides: 3. For the CDR3, the DNA is TGTGCCAGCAGTGCTCGGGACAGGGGGACTAATGAAAAACTGTTTTTT. Amino acids: CASSARDRGTNEKLFF.

V usage is TRBV5-1 and J usage is TRBJ1-2; 8 nucleotides line up with TRBD1. Germline CDR1 and CDR2: SGHRS and YFSETQ. Trimming removed 5 bases from V and 6 bases from J; junction bases left unmatched: 6. The CDR3 length is 13 residues. The CDR3, as DNA: TGCGCCAGCAGACTACAGGGGGAAGATGGCTACACCTTC. Its translation is CASRLQGEDGYTF.

The J gene is TRBJ1-1, the V gene TRBV28; a possible D gene is TRBD1 (5 bases). V was clipped by 1 base and J by 1 base, with 7 bases between them. CDR1 and CDR2 (germline): MDHEN, SYDVKM. The CDR3 is 14 amino acids. The chain's CDR3 is CASSLFRGNTEAFF. The CDR3 bases are TGTGCCAGCAGTTTATTTAGGGGGAACACTGAAGCTTTCTTT.

CDR3 nucleotide sequence: TGTGCCAGCAGTTACATTCGGCAGGGGGAAGCTTTCTTT. Translation: CASSYIRQGEAFF. The chain uses TRBV6-5 and TRBJ1-1; D may be TRBD1 (6 bases). Germline loops: CDR1 MNHEY, CDR2 SVGAGI. V shed 2 bases and J shed 8 bases, with 12 bases lying between them. The CDR3 is made up of 13 amino acids.

The chain recombines TRBV3-1 (or the pseudogene TRBV3-2) with TRBJ2-1; 8 bases line up with TRBD1. From germline, CDR1 is LGHDT and CDR2 YNNKEL (reference sequence). Trimming cost V 4 bases and J 7 bases; bases outside gene matches: 9. The CDR3 consists of 15 residues. Here the CDR3 reads CASSRRQGYSNEQFF. The CDR3 DNA reads TGTGCCAGCAGCCGCCGACAGGGGTATTCGAATGAGCAGTTCTTC.

The V and J genes are TRBV5-1 and TRBJ2-7; 8 nucleotides agree with TRBD2. V gave up 0 bases and J gave up 3 bases; unmatched junction bases: 5. Germline values: CDR1 SGHRS, CDR2 YFSETQ. This CDR3 is built from 15 residues. This CDR3 is CASSLDGGRIYEQYF. The DNA for the CDR3 is TGCGCCAGCAGCTTGGATGGCGGGAGGATCTACGAGCAGTACTTC. The whole variable domain, remainder taken from reference TRBV5-1 and TRBJ2-7, is KAGVTQTPRYLIKTRGQQVTLSCSPISGHRSVSWYQQTPGQGLQFLFEYFSETQRNKGNFPGRFSGRQFSNSRSEMNVSTLELGDSALYLCASSLDGGRIYEQYFGPGTRLTVT.

The V gene is TRBV3-1 (or the pseudogene TRBV3-2), the J gene TRBJ2-7; weak D call: TRBD1 (6 bases). Germline lookup yields CDR1 LGHDT and CDR2 YNNKEL (reference sequence). Trimming left V 2 bases short and J 3 bases short, with 11 bases between. The CDR3 has 14 residues. In DNA form, the CDR3 reads TGTGCCAGCAGCCAATACAGGGTTGGCTACGAGCAGTACTTC. It yields the protein CASSQYRVGYEQYF.

This clone has only one observation. This chain uses TRBV6-5 with TRBJ1-5, with D perhaps matching TRBD1 (6 bases). V was trimmed by 4 bases and J by 9 bases, leaving 19 bases between them. The CDR3 consists of 15 residues. CDR1 is MNHEY and CDR2 is SVGAGI in the germline V gene. This chain's CDR3 is CASSLLAGEGGPQHF. The DNA for the CDR3 is TGTGCCAGCAGTTTATTGGCAGGGGAGGGGGGGCCCCAGCATTTT.

This rearrangement joins TRBV28 to TRBJ1-2, with a tentative D call TRBD1 (6 bases). Germline V gene lookup returns CDR1 MDHEN and CDR2 SYDVKM. V lost 2 bases and J 7 bases, leaving 20 bases between the germline ends. There are 16 residues in the CDR3. CDR3 in DNA: TGTGCCAGCAGTTTAGCGGTCGGGGCAGGGGCCGCTGGCTACACCTTC. It encodes CASSLAVGAGAAGYTF.

The V and J genes are TRBV7-3 and TRBJ2-7; 7 bases align to TRBD2. This CDR3 has 15 residues. Germline V gives CDR1 SGHTA, CDR2 FQGTGA. Germline trimming cut 7 bases from V and 1 base from J; bases unmatched to any gene: 10. The CDR3 sequence: CASNQSGTDSYEQYF. In DNA form, the CDR3 reads TGTGCCAGCAACCAGAGCGGGACCGATTCCTACGAGCAGTACTTC.

This rearrangement joins TRBV6-1 to TRBJ2-1; D might be TRBD1 (6 bases). The CDR3 length is 14 residues. CDR1 is MNHNS and CDR2 is SASEGT in the germline V gene. V gave up 2 bases and J gave up 6 bases, with 11 bases separating them. This CDR3 reads CASSEWDKTNEQFF. In DNA form, the CDR3 reads TGTGCCAGCAGTGAATGGGACAAAACCAATGAGCAGTTCTTC.

The chain links TRBV28 to TRBJ2-3; 10 bases align to TRBD1. The CDR3 covers 15 residues. CDR1 is MDHEN and CDR2 is SYDVKM in the germline V gene. V shed 4 bases, J shed 1 base, and the junction held 2 bases outside the gene matches. DNA of the CDR3: TGTGCCAGCAGTTCTGGGACAGGGGGCACAGATACGCAGTATTTT. As protein: CASSSGTGGTDTQYF.

The J gene is TRBJ2-2, the V gene TRBV7-2; TRBD1 might be the D (6 bases). Germline CDR1 and CDR2: SGHTA and FQGNSA. The CDR3 length is 16 residues. The V end lost 5 bases, the J end lost 5 bases, and 18 bases lay between the germline ends. The CDR3 loop is CASSSPPGARTGELFF. CDR3 nucleotides: TGTGCCAGCAGCAGCCCCCCAGGGGCGAGGACCGGGGAGCTGTTTTTT.

The chain links TRBV28 to TRBJ1-1, with TRBD1 matching over 9 bases. This CDR3 comprises 14 residues. V trimming: 2 bases; J trimming: 5 bases; junction bases outside the gene matches: 3. Germline V gene sequence: CDR1 MDHEN, CDR2 SYDVKM. This chain's CDR3 is CASSLGQGRTEAFF. In nucleotides, the CDR3 is TGTGCCAGCAGTTTAGGACAGGGGAGGACTGAAGCTTTCTTT.

The CDR3 sequence: CASSLGDSQPQHF. As DNA, the CDR3 is TGCGCCAGCAGCTTGGGGGACAGCCAGCCCCAGCATTTT. The chain links TRBV5-1 to TRBJ1-5, with 7 positions matching TRBD1. The CDR3 sequence is 13 residues long. V lost 0 bases to trimming and J lost 7 bases; unmatched junction nucleotides: 1. Germline V gene data show CDR1 as SGHRS and CDR2 as YFSETQ.

The CDR3 loop is CASTLGGADTQYF. For the CDR3, the DNA is TGCGCCAGCACTTTAGGCGGGGCAGATACGCAGTATTTT. The genes are TRBV5-1 and TRBJ2-3; a possible D gene is TRBD2 (6 bases). The germline V gene encodes CDR1 SGHRS and CDR2 YFSETQ. V was cut by 6 bases and J by 4 bases, with 12 bases left in between. The CDR3 loop spans 13 amino acids.

J is TRBJ2-7 and V is TRBV9, with 7 bases lining up with TRBD2. Looked up from germline, CDR1 is SGDLS and CDR2 is YYNGEE. The CDR3 is made up of 16 amino acids. The V and J ends lost 0 bases and 2 bases, in that order; junction bases with no gene match: 8. DNA for the CDR3: TGTGCCAGCAGCGTAGAGGGCGGGAGCCCCACCTACGAGCAGTACTTC. It translates to CASSVEGGSPTYEQYF.

The chain has TRBV7-9 and TRBJ2-5; 12 nucleotides align to TRBD2. This CDR3 region has 17 residues. CDR1 is SEHNR, CDR2 FQNEAQ, per germline (reference sequence). With 5 bases clipped from V and 1 base from J, the junction kept 8 bases outside the gene matches. DNA for the CDR3: TGTGCCAGCAGCCTGTGGCTAGCGGGAGGGATCCAAGAGACCCAGTACTTC. This gives the protein CASSLWLAGGIQETQYF.